These 24 T cell receptor beta chains were all obtained from the same sample, sequenced in a study of blood T cell repertoires in COVID-19. The table came from immunoSEQ multiplex PCR; TCRdb's copy has only in-frame clones and leaves some out. Seen here are fewer than 20,000 clones, roughly 87% observed once, and the top ten hold almost 8.5%. The sequenced sample consisted of peripheral blood. The receptors here all came from a human donor in a cohort sampled during active COVID-19. The donor label of this sample is uncertain.

The chain joins TRBV7-9 to TRBJ1-2, with TRBD1 identical over 7 bases. The CDR3 runs 17 residues. The germline V gene has CDR1 SEHNR and CDR2 FQNEAQ (reference sequence). Unmatched junction bases numbered 12, after V lost 1 base and J lost 4 bases. The CDR3 sequence: CASSLGLGGGRGYGYTF. DNA for the CDR3: TGTGCCAGCAGCTTAGGGTTAGGAGGGGGCAGAGGCTATGGCTACACCTTC.

The chain employs TRBV15 and TRBJ2-7, with D possibly being TRBD1 (6 bases). This CDR3 region has 17 residues. Germline V gene lookup returns CDR1 LNHNV and CDR2 YYDKDF (reference sequence). With 3 bases removed from V and 5 bases from J, the gap between germline ends came to 23 bases. CDR3 DNA: TGTGCCACCAGCAGGGATAAACAGGGACGAACTGGCAACGAGCAGTACTTC. This gives the protein CATSRDKQGRTGNEQYF.

This clone was seen just once. The gene calls are TRBV7-9 and TRBJ1-1; D is unresolved. Trimming shortened V by 0 bases and J by 4 bases, and 9 bases separated the two germline ends. CDR3 size: 14 residues. Germline V lookup: CDR1 SEHNR, CDR2 FQNEAQ (reference sequence). CDR3 residues: CASSLASTATEAFF. The CDR3 DNA reads as TGTGCCAGCAGCTTAGCCAGTACAGCCACTGAAGCTTTCTTT.

This chain joins TRBV28 and TRBJ2-2; 9 bases are a match to TRBD1. From germline, CDR1 is MDHEN and CDR2 SYDVKM. Trimming took 2 bases from V and 7 from J; bases not matched to a gene: 2. This CDR3 is built from 14 residues. CDR3 bases: TGTGCCAGCAGTTTAACAGGGGGCATCGGGGAGCTGTTTTTT. Protein product: CASSLTGGIGELFF.

This chain joins TRBV28 and TRBJ2-1, with D perhaps TRBD1 (5 bases). Trimming took 6 bases from V and 7 from J, leaving 10 bases between them. CDR3 size: 12 residues. CDR1 is MDHEN, CDR2 SYDVKM, per germline. This CDR3 reads CASSRDSNEQFF. CDR3 in DNA: TGTGCCAGCAGCCGAGACAGTAATGAGCAGTTCTTC.

This clone was recorded only once. The chain recombines TRBV30 with TRBJ1-1; D remains ambiguous. CDR1 GTSNPN and CDR2 SVGIG come from the germline V gene (reference sequence). The CDR3 extends over 11 amino acids. V lost 0 bases, J lost 8 bases, and 7 bases lay in between. CDR3 bases: TGTGCCTGGAGTGTACAGACAGAAGCTTTCTTT. Protein: CAWSVQTEAFF.

The V and J genes are TRBV10-3 and TRBJ1-2, with TRBD1 identical over 8 bases. J lost 8 bases, V lost 4 bases, and 6 bases had no gene match. The V gene's germline CDR1 is ENHRY and CDR2 SYGVKD. This CDR3 is built from 13 residues. In DNA form, the CDR3 reads TGTGCCATCAGTGGCAGGGGGCTCTGGGGCTACACCTTC. It is translated as CAISGRGLWGYTF.

This chain uses TRBV7-9 with TRBJ2-5, with TRBD1 matching 8 bases. The CDR3 length is 14 residues. Germline lookup yields CDR1 SEHNR and CDR2 FQNEAQ (reference sequence). V lost 3 bases, J lost 2 bases, and 2 bases stayed unmatched. CDR3 coding DNA: TGTGCCAGCAGCTTTCGGACAGGGCAAGAGACCCAGTACTTC. Protein sequence: CASSFRTGQETQYF.

The chain employs TRBV29-1 and TRBJ2-7, with D hard to call. The CDR3 has 13 amino acids. Germline V gives CDR1 SQVTM, CDR2 ANQGSEA. V gave up 0 bases and J gave up 2 bases, with 8 bases separating them. CDR3 amino acids: CSVEDQNTYEQYF. CDR3 coding DNA: TGCAGCGTTGAAGATCAAAACACCTACGAGCAGTACTTC.

This clone has only one observation. V gene TRBV7-5 combines with J gene TRBJ1-2; TRBD1 is the table's D call, not checked against the DNA. TRBV7-5 is a recognized pseudogene. This CDR3 contains 15 residues. The CDR3: CVRSFDGTPSYGYTF. The CDR3 nucleotides are TGTGTCAGAAGCTTTGACGGGACACCCAGCTATGGCTACACCTTC.

In regard to this clone: Germline and junction disagree at one end, which may indicate a read error. V usage is TRBV24-1 and J usage is TRBJ1-2, with 10 bases identical to TRBD1. Germline CDR1 KGHDR, CDR2 SFDVKD. There are 15 residues in the CDR3. The chain's CDR3 is CATNDPGTGEDGYTF. The CDR3 region has the DNA TGTGCCACCAATGATCCCGGGACAGGGGAGGATGGCTACACCTTC.

The rearrangement links TRBV7-9 to TRBJ1-2, with D perhaps matching TRBD1 (6 bases). The V gene's germline CDR1 is SEHNR and CDR2 FQNEAQ (reference sequence). The length of the CDR3 is 11 residues. The ends were cut back, 6 bases at V and 6 bases at J, with 8 bases in the middle. The CDR3 nucleotides are TGTGCCAGCAGTAACAGGGATGGCTACACCTTC. This translates into CASSNRDGYTF.

In regard to this clone: One end of the junction varies from germline; a read error may be responsible. The rearrangement links TRBV12-3 or TRBV12-4 to TRBJ2-4; tentative D call: TRBD1 (6 bases). The CDR3 sequence is 12 residues long. Here the CDR3 reads CASRATGTFLHF. The CDR3 bases are TGTGCCAGCAGAGCTACCGGGACATTTCTGCACTTC.

This chain links TRBV7-9 with TRBJ2-6; 12 bases are a match to TRBD1. The CDR3 is 19 residues long. Germline V gene sequence: CDR1 SEHNR, CDR2 FQNEAQ (reference sequence). The V and J ends lost 3 bases and 0 bases, in that order; junction bases with no gene match: 6. The CDR3 protein is CASSLAGTGGGSGANVLTF. The CDR3 DNA follows: TGTGCCAGCAGCTTGGCGGGGACAGGGGGCGGCTCTGGGGCCAACGTCCTGACTTTC.

The chain carries TRBV28 and TRBJ2-3; 9 bases match TRBD2. CDR3 length: 16 amino acids. Germline CDR1 reads MDHEN; CDR2 reads SYDVKM. The J segment lost 1 base and the V segment lost 5 bases, leaving 7 bases of the junction unmatched. The CDR3 region is CASSPPSGIGTDTQYF. The CDR3, as DNA: TGTGCCAGCAGTCCCCCTAGCGGGATCGGCACAGATACGCAGTATTTT.

V gene TRBV7-2 combines with J gene TRBJ2-7; a weak D match, TRBD2 (6 bases). Deletions cut 3 bases from V and 2 bases from J, with 14 bases between. This CDR3 is built from 15 residues. Germline V gene lookup returns CDR1 SGHTA and CDR2 FQGNSA. The CDR3 coding sequence is TGTGCCAGCAGCTTGGGCGGGACTTCCACCTACGAGCAGTACTTC. Residues: CASSLGGTSTYEQYF.

This clone has just one count. The chain couples TRBV6-5 to TRBJ2-7; 11 bases are shared with TRBD1. The CDR3 covers 14 residues. Germline assignment: CDR1 MNHEY and CDR2 SVGAGI. V lost 5 bases and J lost 5; bases outside the gene matches: 5. CDR3 protein: CASSQDRGRHEQYF. The DNA for the CDR3 is TGTGCCAGCAGTCAGGACAGGGGGCGGCACGAGCAGTACTTC.

This clone occurred a few times. V gene TRBV4-1 combines with J gene TRBJ2-4, with 7 bases aligning to TRBD2. The CDR3 runs to 15 residues. Germline assignment: CDR1 MGHRA and CDR2 YSYEKL. V shed 5 bases and J 5 bases; nucleotides not matched to a gene: 9. DNA of the CDR3: TGCGCCAGCAGCGCCGTTCTGCGGGAGCAAAACATTCAGTACTTC. Protein sequence: CASSAVLREQNIQYF.

CDR3 protein: CASSLEGAKDEQYF. CDR3 in DNA: TGTGCCAGCAGTTTGGAAGGGGCTAAGGACGAGCAGTACTTC. The chain links TRBV27 to TRBJ2-7, with D possibly matching TRBD1 (5 bases). Germline V gene data show CDR1 as MNHEY and CDR2 as SMNVEV (reference sequence). V lost 3 bases and J lost 5, with 14 bases in between. The CDR3 length is 14 residues.

This rearrangement joins TRBV5-6 to TRBJ2-5; 10 bases fit TRBD2. This CDR3 comprises 14 residues. With 3 bases clipped from V and 4 bases from J, the junction kept 3 bases outside the gene matches. From germline, CDR1 is SGHDT and CDR2 YYEEEE. The CDR3 DNA reads as TGTGCCAGCAGCTCTAGCGGGAGAGGAGAGACCCAGTACTTC. Protein sequence: CASSSSGRGETQYF.

The chain uses TRBV5-1 and TRBJ2-7, with 9 positions matching TRBD1. Germline CDR1 and CDR2: SGHRS and YFSETQ. This CDR3 has 14 amino acids. V lost 4 bases to trimming and J lost 2 bases; unmatched junction nucleotides: 4. The CDR3 bases are TGCGCCAGCAGCCTGACAGGGGGTGCCTACGAGCAGTACTTC. As protein: CASSLTGGAYEQYF.

V usage is TRBV24-1 and J usage is TRBJ2-1; 10 nucleotides line up with TRBD2. The J segment lost 6 bases and the V segment lost 4 bases, leaving 5 bases of the junction unmatched. The CDR3 covers 15 residues. Germline CDR1 and CDR2: KGHDR and SFDVKD. CDR3 in DNA: TGTGCCACCAGTGACAGGACTAGCGGCTCCAATGAGCAGTTCTTC. Its protein is CATSDRTSGSNEQFF.

J is TRBJ1-6 and V is TRBV2; no reliable D call. V was clipped by 7 bases and J by 3 bases, with 16 bases between them. Germline V gene data show CDR1 as SNHLY and CDR2 as FYNNEI. This CDR3 is 16 amino acids long. DNA for the CDR3: TGTGCCAGCACACCCGAGGGCGGCTTCTATAATTCACCCCTCCACTTT. This encodes CASTPEGGFYNSPLHF.

V is TRBV10-3 and J is TRBJ1-5; 12 nucleotides line up with TRBD1. The CDR3 totals 19 residues. Germline V gene data show CDR1 as ENHRY and CDR2 as SYGVKD. V shed 1 base and J 1 base; nucleotides not matched to a gene: 8. The CDR3 nucleotides are TGTGCCATCAGTGAGTACGGGACAGGGGGCGCGGGGAGCAATCAGCCCCAGCATTTT. This codes for CAISEYGTGGAGSNQPQHF.